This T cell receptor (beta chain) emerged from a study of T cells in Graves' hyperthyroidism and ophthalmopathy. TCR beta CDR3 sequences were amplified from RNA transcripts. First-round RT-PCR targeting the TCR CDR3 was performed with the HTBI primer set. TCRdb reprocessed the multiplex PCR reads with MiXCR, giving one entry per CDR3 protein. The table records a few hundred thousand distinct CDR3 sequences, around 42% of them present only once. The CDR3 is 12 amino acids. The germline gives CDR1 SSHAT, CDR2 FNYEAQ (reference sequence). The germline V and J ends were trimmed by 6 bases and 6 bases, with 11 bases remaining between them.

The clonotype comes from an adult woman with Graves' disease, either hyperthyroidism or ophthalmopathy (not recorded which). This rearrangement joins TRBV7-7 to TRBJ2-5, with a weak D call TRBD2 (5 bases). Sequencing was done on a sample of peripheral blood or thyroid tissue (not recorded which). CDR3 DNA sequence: TGTGCCAGCAGTGGACTCCCTAAGACCCAGTACTTC. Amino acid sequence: CASSGLPKTQYF. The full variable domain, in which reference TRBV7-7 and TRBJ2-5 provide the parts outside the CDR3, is GAGVSQSPRYKVTKRGQDVTLRCDPISSHATLYWYQQALGQGPEFLTYFNYEAQPDKSGLPSDRFSAERPEGSISTLTIQRTEQRDSAMYRCASSGLPKTQYFGPGTRLLVL.